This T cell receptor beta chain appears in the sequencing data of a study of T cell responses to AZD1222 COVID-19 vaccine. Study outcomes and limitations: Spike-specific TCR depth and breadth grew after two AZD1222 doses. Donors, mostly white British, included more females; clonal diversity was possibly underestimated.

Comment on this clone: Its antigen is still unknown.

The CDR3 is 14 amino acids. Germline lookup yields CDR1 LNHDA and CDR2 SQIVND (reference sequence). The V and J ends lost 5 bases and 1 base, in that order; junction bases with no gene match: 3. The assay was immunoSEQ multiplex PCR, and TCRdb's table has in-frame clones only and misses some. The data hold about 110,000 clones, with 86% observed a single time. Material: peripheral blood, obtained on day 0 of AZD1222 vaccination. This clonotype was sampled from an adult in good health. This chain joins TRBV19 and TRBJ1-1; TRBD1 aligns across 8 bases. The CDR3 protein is CASSQTGANTEAFF. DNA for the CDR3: TGTGCCAGTAGTCAGACAGGGGCGAACACTGAAGCTTTCTTT.